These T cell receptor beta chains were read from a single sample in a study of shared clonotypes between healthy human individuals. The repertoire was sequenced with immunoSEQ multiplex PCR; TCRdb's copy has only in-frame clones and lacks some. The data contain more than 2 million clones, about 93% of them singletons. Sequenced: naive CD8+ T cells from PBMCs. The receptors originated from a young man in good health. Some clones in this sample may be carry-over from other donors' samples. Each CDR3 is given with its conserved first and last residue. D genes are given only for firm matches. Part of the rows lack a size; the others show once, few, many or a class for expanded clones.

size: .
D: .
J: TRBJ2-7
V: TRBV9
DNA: TGTGCCAGCAGCCCATACGAGGGGCCCTCCTACGAGCAGTACTTC
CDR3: CASSPYEGPSYEQYF

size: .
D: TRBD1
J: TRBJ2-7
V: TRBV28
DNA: TGTGCCAGCAGTCTGGTCCCGGGACAGACCTACGAGCAGTACTTC
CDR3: CASSLVPGQTYEQYF

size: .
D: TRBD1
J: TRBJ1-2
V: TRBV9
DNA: TGTGCCAGCAGCGTCCGGGACAGGGCTAACTATGGCTACACCTTC
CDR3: CASSVRDRANYGYTF

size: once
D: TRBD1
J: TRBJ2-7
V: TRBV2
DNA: TGTGCCAGCAGTGGGACAGGCTTCGCCTACGAGCAGTACTTC
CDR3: CASSGTGFAYEQYF

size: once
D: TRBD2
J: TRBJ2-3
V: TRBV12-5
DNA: TGTGCATCCGCGGGGGGGAGTGAAACAGATACGCAGTATTTT
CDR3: CASAGGSETDTQYF

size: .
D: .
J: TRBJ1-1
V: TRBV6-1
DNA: TGTGCCAGCAGTGAATGGAGGGGAAACACTGAAGCTTTCTTT
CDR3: CASSEWRGNTEAFF

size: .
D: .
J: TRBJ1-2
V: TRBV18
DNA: TGTGCCAGCTCACAAAGGGGTGGCTATGGCTACACCTTC
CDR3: CASSQRGGYGYTF

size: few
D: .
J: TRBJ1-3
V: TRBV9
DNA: TGTGCCAGCAGCGCGACTCACCTCGTAGACACCATATATTTT
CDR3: CASSATHLVDTIYF

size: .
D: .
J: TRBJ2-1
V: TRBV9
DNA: TGTGCCAGCAGCGCCGCCCGGGACACCTACTACAATGAGCAGTTCTTC
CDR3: CASSAARDTYYNEQFF

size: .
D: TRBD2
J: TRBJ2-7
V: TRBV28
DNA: TGTGCCAGCAGCCCGGGACTAGCTTTTGCAGGCGAGCAGTACTTC
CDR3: CASSPGLAFAGEQYF

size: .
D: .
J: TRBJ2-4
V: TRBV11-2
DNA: TGTGCCAGCAGCTCCCACCTGGACTTAAAACTAGCCAAAAACATTCAGTACTTC
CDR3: CASSSHLDLKLAKNIQYF

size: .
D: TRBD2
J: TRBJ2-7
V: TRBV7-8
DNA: TGTGCCAGCAGCGCTGGACTAGCGGATCGGTCCTACGAGCAGTACTTC
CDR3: CASSAGLADRSYEQYF

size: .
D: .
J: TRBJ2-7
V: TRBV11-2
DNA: TGTGCCAGCAGCTTTTATCAGGGGTACGAGCAGTACTTC
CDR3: CASSFYQGYEQYF

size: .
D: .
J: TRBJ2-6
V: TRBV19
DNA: TGTGCCAGTAGTAAGGGTACTGGGGCCAACGTCCTGACTTTC
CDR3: CASSKGTGANVLTF

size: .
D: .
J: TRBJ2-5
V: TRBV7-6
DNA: TGTGCCAGCAGTCCCGAAGTGTTCGAGACCCAGTACTTC
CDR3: CASSPEVFETQYF

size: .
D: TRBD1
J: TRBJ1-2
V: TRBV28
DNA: TGTGCCAGCACCAAGGACAGGGGGACCTATGGCTACACCTTC
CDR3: CASTKDRGTYGYTF

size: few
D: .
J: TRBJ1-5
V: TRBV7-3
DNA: TGTGCCAGGAAACAGAGAGATCAGCCCCAGCATTTT
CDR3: CARKQRDQPQHF

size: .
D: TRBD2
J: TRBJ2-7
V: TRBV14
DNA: TGTGCCAGCAGCAGTAAGGGGGGACTAGCTTACGAGCAGTACTTC
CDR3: CASSSKGGLAYEQYF

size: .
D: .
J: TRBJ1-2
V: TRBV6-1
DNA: TGTGCCAGCAGGGGTCGGGGGGGATTAGACTATGGCTACACCTTC
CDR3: CASRGRGGLDYGYTF

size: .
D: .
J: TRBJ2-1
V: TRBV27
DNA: TGTGCCAGCTCCGGGTCAGCTAGCTCCTACAATGAGCAGTTCTTC
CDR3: CASSGSASSYNEQFF

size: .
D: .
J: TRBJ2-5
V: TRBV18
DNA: TGTGCCAGCTCACCACCTTTAGAGACCCAGTACTTC
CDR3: CASSPPLETQYF

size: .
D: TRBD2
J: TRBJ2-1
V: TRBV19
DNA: TGTGCCAGTCAACAGACTAGCGGGTATTACAATGAGCAGTTCTTC
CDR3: CASQQTSGYYNEQFF

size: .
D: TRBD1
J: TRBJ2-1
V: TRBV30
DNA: TGTGCCTGGAGTAGACAGGGTTCCTACAATGAGCAGTTCTTC
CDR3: CAWSRQGSYNEQFF

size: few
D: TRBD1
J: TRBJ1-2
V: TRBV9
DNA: TGTGCCAGCAGCGTGGGGACAGACTATGGCTACACCTTC
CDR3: CASSVGTDYGYTF

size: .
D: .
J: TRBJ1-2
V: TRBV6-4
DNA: TGTGCCAGCAGTGACTCTGGGGGGAACGGCTACACCTTC
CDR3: CASSDSGGNGYTF

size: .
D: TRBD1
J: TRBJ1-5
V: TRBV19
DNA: TGTGCCAGTGGTTACAGGGGGCTCGGGGAGCCCCAGCATTTT
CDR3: CASGYRGLGEPQHF

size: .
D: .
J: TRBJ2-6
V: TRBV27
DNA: TGTGCCAGCACCACAAGGGGGACTGGGGCCAACGTCCTGACTTTC
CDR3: CASTTRGTGANVLTF

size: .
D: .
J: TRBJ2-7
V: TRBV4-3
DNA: TGCGCCAGCAGCCAGGGGACCGCTGCCTACGAGCAGTACTTC
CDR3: CASSQGTAAYEQYF

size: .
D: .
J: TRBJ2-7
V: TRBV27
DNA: TGTGCCAGCAGTTTATCGAGGGATCTCTACGAGCAGTACTTC
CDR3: CASSLSRDLYEQYF

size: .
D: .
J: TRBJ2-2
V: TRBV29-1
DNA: TGCAGCGTTGAAGATCTTGGTTATAAAGGGGCCGGGGAGCTGTTTTTT
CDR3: CSVEDLGYKGAGELFF

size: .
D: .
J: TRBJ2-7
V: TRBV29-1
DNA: TGCAGCGTTGACCCTGGAGGGGGGGCCGAGCAGTACTTC
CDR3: CSVDPGGGAEQYF

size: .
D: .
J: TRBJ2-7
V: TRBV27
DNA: TGTGCCAGCAGTTTAGCAGGGTCCTTCTACGAGCAGTACTTC
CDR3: CASSLAGSFYEQYF

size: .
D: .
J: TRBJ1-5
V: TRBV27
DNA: TGTGCCAGCAGTTACGACGGGGCCCAAGGTCAGCCCCAGCATTTT
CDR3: CASSYDGAQGQPQHF

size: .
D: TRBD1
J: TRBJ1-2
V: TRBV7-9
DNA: TGTGCCAGCAGCTTAGAGGTCGGGACAGGTGACACTACTGGCTACACCTTC
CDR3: CASSLEVGTGDTTGYTF

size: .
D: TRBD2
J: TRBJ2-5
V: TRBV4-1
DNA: TGCGCCAGCAGCCAAGAGAGTACAGCGGGAGGGCTTGAGACCCAGTACTTC
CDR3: CASSQESTAGGLETQYF

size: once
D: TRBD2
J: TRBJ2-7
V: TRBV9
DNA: TGTGCCAGCAGCGTAGGAGGGGCTGCTAGCGGGAGGGGCTACGAGCAGTACTTC
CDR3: CASSVGGAASGRGYEQYF

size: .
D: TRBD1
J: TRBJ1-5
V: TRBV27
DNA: TGTGCCAGCAGACAGGGGTTCAATCAGCCCCAGCATTTT
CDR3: CASRQGFNQPQHF

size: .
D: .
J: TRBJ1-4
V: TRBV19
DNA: TGTGCCAGTAGTATAGATCGGAACACTGAAAAACTGTTTTTT
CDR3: CASSIDRNTEKLFF

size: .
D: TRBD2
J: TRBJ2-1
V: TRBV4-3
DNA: TGCGCCAGCAGCCAAGATACTAGCGGGAGGGCCTCCAATGAGCAGTTCTTC
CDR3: CASSQDTSGRASNEQFF

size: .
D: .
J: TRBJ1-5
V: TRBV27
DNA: TGTGCCAGCAGTCCAGATATGGCGGGCAATCAGCCCCAGCATTTT
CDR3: CASSPDMAGNQPQHF

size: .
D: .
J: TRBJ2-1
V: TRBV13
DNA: TGTGCCAGCAGCTTAGGGACTTCTGGCGATGAGCAGTTCTTC
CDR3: CASSLGTSGDEQFF